Shown below are 21 T cell receptor beta chains from a single sample sequenced in a study of technical replicates of blood from a handful of donors. Using immunoSEQ multiplex PCR, the repertoire was profiled, and TCRdb retains in-frame clones only, with some absent. The repertoire holds 95,000 to 100,000 clones, with 96% as singletons. Sequences were obtained from T cells isolated from PBMCs. These TCRs come from a human donor in good health.

This chain joins TRBV11-3 and TRBJ1-2; D remains unclear. V gave up 0 bases and J gave up 7 bases, with 21 bases separating them. This CDR3 is 17 amino acids long. Germline values: CDR1 SGHNT, CDR2 YENEEA. The CDR3 loop reads CASSLDPSQRVQSGYTF. The CDR3 DNA follows: TGTGCCAGCAGCTTAGATCCGTCCCAGAGGGTTCAAAGTGGCTACACCTTC.

V usage is TRBV28 and J usage is TRBJ2-3; D perhaps matches TRBD1 (6 bases). This CDR3 spans 16 amino acids. V dropped 7 bases and J dropped 0 bases, with 17 bases sitting between them. Looked up from germline, CDR1 is MDHEN and CDR2 is SYDVKM. The CDR3: CASTGAVQDSTDTQYF. CDR3 in DNA: TGTGCCAGCACAGGGGCAGTACAGGATAGCACAGATACGCAGTATTTT.

The rearrangement uses TRBV7-6 and TRBJ1-1; D remains ambiguous. The CDR3 contains 16 residues. The V gene's germline CDR1 is SGHVS and CDR2 FNYEAQ. V lost 5 bases and J lost 5, with 21 bases in between. The CDR3 DNA sequence: TGTGCCAGCAGCGGAGAGAGAGACCCCCTGGTAACTGAAGCTTTCTTT. Translation gives CASSGERDPLVTEAFF.

The chain couples TRBV9 to TRBJ2-1, with TRBD1 as a possible D gene (6 bases). This CDR3 is built from 14 residues. The V end was cut by 0 bases, the J end by 13 bases, with 17 bases between. Germline V gene data show CDR1 as SGDLS and CDR2 as YYNGEE. The DNA of the CDR3 is TGTGCCAGCAGCGTAGTTGAGGGGGTGGGCTCCCAGTTCTTC. Its protein product is CASSVVEGVGSQFF.

This sequence joins TRBV7-3 and TRBJ2-1, with D possibly being TRBD2 (6 bases). Germline lookup yields CDR1 SGHTA and CDR2 FQGTGA. V was shortened by 2 bases and J by 2 bases, with 13 bases between the two germline ends. The CDR3 runs to 16 residues. The CDR3 region has the DNA TGTGCCAGCAGCTTAGTCGGGGGAGGACCCTACAATGAGCAGTTCTTC. This translates into CASSLVGGGPYNEQFF.

The chain recombines TRBV7-9 with TRBJ1-1; D is unresolved. The germline V and J ends were trimmed by 1 base and 5 bases, with 8 bases remaining between them. CDR1 and CDR2 from the germline V gene are SEHNR and FQNEAQ (reference sequence). The CDR3 is 13 amino acids. Written as DNA, the CDR3 is TGTGCCAGCAGCTTAGTAGAAGAAACTGAAGCTTTCTTT. This encodes CASSLVEETEAFF. Full variable domain (remainder filled in from reference TRBV7-9 and TRBJ1-1): DTGVSQNPRHKITKRGQNVTFRCDPISEHNRLYWYRQTLGQGPEFLTYFQNEAQLEKSRLLSDRFSAERPKGSFSTLEIQRTEQGDSAMYLCASSLVEETEAFFGQGTRLTVV.

The J gene is TRBJ1-1, the V gene TRBV6-1, with 8 bases fitting TRBD1. CDR3 length: 13 amino acids. The junction had 7 bases not matched to a gene; V was cut back by 10 bases and J by 3 bases. Germline V gives CDR1 MNHNS, CDR2 SASEGT. The CDR3 sequence: CATSTGVDTEAFF. CDR3 sequence (DNA): TGTGCCACCTCGACAGGGGTCGACACTGAAGCTTTCTTT.

V gene TRBV28 combines with J gene TRBJ2-1, with D perhaps TRBD2 (5 bases). CDR1 and CDR2 from the germline V gene are MDHEN and SYDVKM. V was pared by 3 bases and J by 0 bases, with 18 bases between. The CDR3 has 18 amino acids. The CDR3 spells CASSFPPGVIASYNEQFF. CDR3 bases: TGTGCCAGCAGTTTTCCCCCCGGGGTGATAGCCTCCTACAATGAGCAGTTCTTC.

The rearrangement joins TRBV27 to TRBJ2-1; 7 bases are a match to TRBD2. The germline CDR1 and CDR2 sequences are MNHEY and SMNVEV (reference sequence). The length of the CDR3 is 15 residues. Trimming took 5 bases from V and 7 from J; bases not matched to a gene: 11. The CDR3 DNA sequence: TGTGCCAGCAGTCCCAGCGGGGATCGGGGTAATGAGCAGTTCTTC. Protein product: CASSPSGDRGNEQFF.

The chain is built from TRBV6-6 and TRBJ1-1; D gene ambiguous. Per germline, CDR1 MNHNY and CDR2 SVGAGI (reference sequence). CDR3 length equals 14 residues. The ends were cut back, 4 bases at V and 5 bases at J, with 14 bases in the middle. The CDR3 DNA reads as TGTGCCAGCAGTTTACCCTCGGGAGGAACTGAAGCTTTCTTT. Amino acids: CASSLPSGGTEAFF.

The J gene is TRBJ1-6, the V gene TRBV11-3, with a weak D call TRBD1 (5 bases). The CDR3 has 14 residues. Germline V gives CDR1 SGHNT, CDR2 YENEEA. V shed 1 base and J shed 8 bases, with 9 bases lying between them. This CDR3 is CASSLGQPDSPLHF. The CDR3 nucleotides are TGTGCCAGCAGCTTAGGACAGCCGGATTCACCCCTCCACTTT.

The V call is TRBV18, the J call TRBJ2-4; 11 bases are shared with TRBD1. Germline V CDR1 and CDR2: KGHSH, LQKENI. The CDR3 sequence is 13 residues long. The J segment lost 13 bases and the V segment lost 4 bases, leaving 6 bases of the junction unmatched. The CDR3 bases are TGTGCCAGCTCACTCGGGGACAGGGGGTCACAGTACTTC. It encodes CASSLGDRGSQYF.

This sequence joins TRBV2 and TRBJ1-2, with TRBD1 identical over 8 bases. V lost 7 bases to trimming and J lost 4 bases; unmatched junction nucleotides: 2. Per germline, CDR1 SNHLY and CDR2 FYNNEI. The CDR3 loop spans 12 amino acids. The CDR3 DNA is TGTGCCAGCATGGGACAGGCCTATGGCTACACCTTC. It translates to CASMGQAYGYTF.

The rearrangement joins TRBV5-5 to TRBJ1-6, with D perhaps matching TRBD1 (6 bases). Germline assignment: CDR1 SGHKS and CDR2 YYEKEE (reference sequence). V shed 2 bases and J shed 9 bases, with 15 bases lying between them. The CDR3 loop spans 15 amino acids. The DNA for the CDR3 is TGTGCCAGCAGCTTAAGCCAGGGGTGGGGTTCACCCCTCCACTTT. Residues: CASSLSQGWGSPLHF.

This rearrangement joins TRBV19 to TRBJ1-5; D might be TRBD1 (6 bases). The germline V and J ends were trimmed by 6 bases and 1 base, with 7 bases remaining between them. This CDR3 comprises 13 residues. Germline V gene data show CDR1 as LNHDA and CDR2 as SQIVND (reference sequence). The CDR3 sequence is CASRGQSNQPQHF. The CDR3, as DNA: TGTGCCAGTAGAGGACAGAGCAATCAGCCCCAGCATTTT.

The gene calls are TRBV4-1 and TRBJ2-7; D ambiguous. Trimming took 0 bases from V and 4 from J, leaving 13 bases between them. This CDR3 has 15 amino acids. The V gene's germline CDR1 is MGHRA and CDR2 YSYEKL. The CDR3 protein is CASSQDLAPGYEQYF. CDR3 coding DNA: TGCGCCAGCAGCCAAGATCTCGCTCCCGGGTACGAGCAGTACTTC.

The chain combines TRBV10-2 with TRBJ1-3; D perhaps matches TRBD1 (5 bases). With 6 bases removed from V and 0 bases from J, the gap between germline ends came to 15 bases. Germline lookup yields CDR1 WSHSY and CDR2 SAAADI. This CDR3 spans 16 amino acids. For the CDR3, the DNA is TGCGCCAGCAGGGGCGACAGACCGCGCTCTGGAAACACCATATATTTT. Translation: CASRGDRPRSGNTIYF.

The chain is built from TRBV5-8 and TRBJ1-2; 7 nucleotides agree with TRBD1. CDR3 length: 15 amino acids. V lost 2 bases, J lost 4 bases, and 8 bases stayed unmatched. The germline gives CDR1 SGHTS, CDR2 YDEGEE. The CDR3 bases are TGTGCCAGCAGCTTTTCCCGGACAGGTGCCTATGGCTACACCTTC. This codes for CASSFSRTGAYGYTF.

V usage is TRBV5-6 and J usage is TRBJ1-2; 8 bases are shared with TRBD1. Per the germline V gene, CDR1 is SGHDT and CDR2 is YYEEEE. Losses at the gene ends were 4 bases for V and 3 bases for J; bases not matched to a gene: 11. The CDR3 consists of 16 residues. The CDR3 protein is CASSGGWTGRDYGYTF. In nucleotides, the CDR3 is TGTGCCAGCAGCGGAGGGTGGACAGGGAGGGACTATGGCTACACCTTC.

This clone has a handful of counts. The genes are TRBV9 and TRBJ1-1; D is undetermined. V lost 0 bases, J lost 1 base, and 13 bases lay in between. The CDR3 runs 16 residues. Germline CDR1 and CDR2: SGDLS and YYNGEE. For the CDR3, the DNA is TGTGCCAGCAGCGTAGGTGTGAGGCAGACGAACACTGAAGCTTTCTTT. It codes for CASSVGVRQTNTEAFF. The full variable domain, in which reference TRBV9 and TRBJ1-1 provide the parts outside the CDR3, is DSGVTQTPKHLITATGQRVTLRCSPRSGDLSVYWYQQSLDQGLQFLIQYYNGEERAKGNILERFSAQQFPDLHSELNLSSLELGDSALYFCASSVGVRQTNTEAFFGQGTRLTVV.

J is TRBJ1-3 and V is TRBV2, with D maybe TRBD1 (6 bases). The germline CDR1 and CDR2 sequences are SNHLY and FYNNEI. The CDR3 covers 17 residues. The V and J ends lost 8 bases and 0 bases respectively, with 20 bases between them. CDR3 DNA sequence: TGTGCCAGCCTCCTGGGGGCAGGCAGGAGCTCTGGAAACACCATATATTTT. Translation gives CASLLGAGRSSGNTIYF.